The clone carrying this T cell receptor (beta chain) was observed a handful of times. Its cognate antigen is unknown. For the second PCR, which ran for about 7 to 12 cycles, a sample-barcoded 5' primer and a J-beta primer mix were used. TCRdb ran MiXCR on the 5' RACE reads and lists one entry per CDR3 protein. The profile shows about 1 million distinct CDR3 sequences, roughly 45% of them singletons. The data were obtained in a study of blood T cells in healthy people across ages. Study-wide points: Getting older went along with TCR beta diversity per million T cells dropping roughly linearly.

Per sample, a minimum of 6 million PBMCs were isolated. This clonotype was sampled from a woman aged 55-75 years in good health. The sample consisted of blood.

In DNA, the CDR3 is TGTGCCAGCGGCACAGGAGGATCACCCCTCCACTTT. Translation gives CASGTGGSPLHF. The V call is TRBV6-6, the J call TRBJ1-6; possibly TRBD1 for D (5 bases). The CDR3 spans 12 residues. V gave up 8 bases and J gave up 10 bases, with 12 bases separating them. CDR1 is MNHNY, CDR2 SVGAGI, per germline (reference sequence).